This TCR beta chain was retrieved from a study of CD8 T cells in ankylosing spondylitis. Study results and caveats: Previous work reported some of these motif variants in the synovial fluid and blood of reactive arthritis.

TCRdb itself ran the 5' RACE reads through MiXCR, one entry per CDR3 protein. The table includes 290,000 or so distinct CDR3 sequences, less than 25% detected once. This CDR3 spans 13 amino acids. Deletions cut 0 bases from V and 3 bases from J, with 5 bases between. The sample holds a few counts of this clonotype. The antigen is undetermined. The sample was blood, either unsorted or a sorted T cell fraction (not recorded which). The chain links TRBV12-3 or TRBV12-4 to TRBJ1-2; no definite D call. This receptor was taken from a female donor with ankylosing spondylitis or in good health (not recorded which). CDR3 nucleotide sequence: TGTGCCAGCAGTTTAGCATGGGACTATGGCTACACCTTC. It encodes CASSLAWDYGYTF.